This section outlines one T cell receptor (beta chain) sequence together with its context. The target antigen is unknown. RNA, at about 0.45 to 1 ug, was reverse transcribed with random hexamers. TCRdb redid the calling of the immunoSEQ multiplex PCR reads with MiXCR, one entry per CDR3 protein. Among around 230,000 distinct CDR3 sequences listed, 95% to 97% were seen once. The sample comes from a study of CD8 T cells in Susac syndrome. Study in general: Active disease was present in about 6 of the sequenced Susac syndrome patients, and remission in eight or nine. Study observations and caveats: The study admitted that it had a relatively small number of individuals in its TCR sequencing and HLA analysis.

CDR3 length: 14 amino acids. The germline CDR1 and CDR2 sequences are DFQATT and SNEGSKA (reference sequence). Trimming stripped 3 bases from V and 2 bases from J, with 13 bases between. The specimen was CD4+ T cells from PBMCs. The chain recombines TRBV20-1 with TRBJ2-5; D ambiguous. The TCR originated in a human donor with Susac syndrome. CDR3 in DNA: TGCAGTGCTAGTGGCGGTTGGCAGCAAGAGACCCAGTACTTC. This sequence encodes CSASGGWQQETQYF.